Presented here are 23 T cell receptor beta chains from one specimen sequenced in a study of T-cell memory formation after mild COVID-19. TCRdb called the 5' RACE reads again in MiXCR, with one record for every CDR3 protein. The sample includes around 160,000 distinct CDR3 sequences, 11% of them seen just once. The sequenced sample consisted of PBMCs or a T cell subset sorted from them (not recorded which). The receptors come from a man between 18 and 29 years old who had mild COVID-19 (a few samples of this study predate the infection). Cell type and time point are not known.

This clonotype was detected only a few times. This chain connects TRBV3-2 to TRBJ2-7; the table names TRBD1, a call not compared with the DNA. TRBV3-2 corresponds to a pseudogene. The CDR3 length is 14 residues. For the CDR3, the DNA is TGTGCCAGCAGCCAGTGTGGGGGGGCCTCCGAGCAGTACGTC. The encoded protein is CASSQCGGASEQYV.

This chain links TRBV10-3 with TRBJ2-3, with TRBD1 matching over 9 bases. J gave up 2 bases and V 4 bases, and 7 bases lay outside the gene matches. This CDR3 has 16 residues. Germline lookup yields CDR1 ENHRY and CDR2 SYGVKD. In DNA form, the CDR3 reads TGTGCCATCAGTGGATGGACAGGGGAGGCCACAGATACGCAGTATTTT. It specifies CAISGWTGEATDTQYF.

This chain connects TRBV7-2 to TRBJ2-5, with a tentative D call TRBD1 (5 bases). CDR3 length: 15 residues. The V end was cut by 0 bases, the J end by 2 bases, with 10 bases between. Germline loops: CDR1 SGHTA, CDR2 FQGNSA. Here the CDR3 reads CASSLAGARQETQYF. The CDR3, as DNA: TGTGCCAGCAGCTTAGCAGGGGCACGGCAAGAGACCCAGTACTTC.

There are many counts of this clonotype. This chain uses TRBV7-2 with TRBJ1-1; D uncertain. The CDR3 runs 12 residues. The germline V and J ends were trimmed by 1 base and 6 bases, with 6 bases remaining between them. CDR1 SGHTA and CDR2 FQGNSA come from the germline V gene. The CDR3 protein is CASSLEAAEAFF. The CDR3 DNA reads TGTGCCAGCAGCTTAGAAGCCGCTGAAGCTTTCTTT.

The rearrangement joins TRBV14 to TRBJ2-7, with 9 bases matching TRBD1. CDR3 length: 14 amino acids. Trimming at V came to 4 bases and at J to 6 bases, leaving 7 bases not matched to a gene. Per the germline V gene, CDR1 is SGHDN and CDR2 is FVKESK. The CDR3 spells CASSLNGTGLEQYV. CDR3 bases: TGTGCCAGCAGCCTTAACGGGACAGGGCTCGAGCAGTACGTC.

This chain joins TRBV5-1 and TRBJ2-7; 8 bases are shared with TRBD1. The CDR3 loop spans 14 amino acids. CDR1 is SGHRS and CDR2 is YFSETQ in the germline V gene. The V segment lost 4 bases and the J segment 9 bases; nucleotides outside the gene matches: 12. CDR3 nucleotides: TGCGCCAGCAGCCCGGGGACAGGCGACCTAGGGCAGTACTTC. This translates into CASSPGTGDLGQYF.

This chain uses TRBV5-1 with TRBJ2-2, with TRBD1 as a possible D gene (6 bases). Germline CDR1 is SGHRS and CDR2 is YFSETQ. V was cut by 4 bases and J by 4 bases, with 14 bases left in between. This CDR3 spans 15 amino acids. The CDR3 DNA sequence: TGCGCCAGCAGCAGGGGCGGACAGTTCACCGGGGAGCTGTTTTTT. Translation gives CASSRGGQFTGELFF.

The rearrangement joins TRBV4-3 to TRBJ1-4, with D possibly matching TRBD1 (5 bases). Germline V CDR1 and CDR2: LGHNA, YSLEER. V gave up 0 bases and J gave up 6 bases, with 17 bases separating them. The CDR3 loop spans 17 amino acids. The CDR3 region has the DNA TGCGCCAGCAGCCAAGATGTGCCAGGTACCAGGGATGAAAAACTGTTTTTT. It yields the protein CASSQDVPGTRDEKLFF.

This clonotype has ten or more counts. CDR3 bases: TGTGCCAGCAGCTTAGCGAACAGAAACACCGGGGAGCTGTTTTTT. Its translation: CASSLANRNTGELFF. J is TRBJ2-2 and V is TRBV7-2; D is undetermined. The CDR3 covers 15 residues. Germline loops: CDR1 SGHTA, CDR2 FQGNSA. Trimming took 0 bases from V and 2 from J, leaving 7 bases between them.

V gene TRBV28 combines with J gene TRBJ2-2, with D hard to call. The CDR3 length is 13 residues. Germline CDR1 reads MDHEN; CDR2 reads SYDVKM. Trimming removed 6 bases at V and 0 bases at J, with 5 bases between. CDR3 nucleotide sequence: TGTGCCAGCAGGACATCGAACACCGGGGAGCTGTTTTTT. Translating gives CASRTSNTGELFF. Filled out from reference TRBV28 and TRBJ2-2, the complete variable domain reads DVKVTQSSRYLVKRTGEKVFLECVQDMDHENMFWYRQDPGLGLRLIYFSYDVKMKEKGDIPEGYSVSREKKERFSLILESASTNQTSMYLCASRTSNTGELFFGEGSRLTVL.

The table lists this clonotype with a few counts. The J gene is TRBJ1-5, the V gene TRBV9; perhaps TRBD1 as D (5 bases). Germline V gene sequence: CDR1 SGDLS, CDR2 YYNGEE. Trimming cost V 2 bases and J 7 bases, with 10 bases left between them. The CDR3 has 13 residues. The CDR3 region has the DNA TGTGCCAGCAGCGTGGCAGGGTTGCAGCCCCAGCATTTT. The encoded protein is CASSVAGLQPQHF.

The chain combines TRBV12-3 or TRBV12-4 with TRBJ2-3, with no clear D. This CDR3 region has 14 residues. V lost 7 bases, J lost 10 bases, and 21 bases lay in between. CDR3: CASTQVYVRGAQYF. The DNA for the CDR3 is TGTGCCAGCACCCAGGTCTATGTTCGCGGTGCGCAGTATTTT.

This clonotype appeared many times. This chain links TRBV7-2 with TRBJ2-3, with 7 bases fitting TRBD2. V lost 4 bases and J lost 2; bases outside the gene matches: 9. Per germline, CDR1 SGHTA and CDR2 FQGNSA. CDR3 size: 16 residues. CDR3 residues: CASSSYSGGLTDTQYF. In DNA form, the CDR3 reads TGTGCCAGCAGCTCGTACTCGGGGGGACTCACAGATACGCAGTATTTT.

The chain carries TRBV11-2 and TRBJ2-7; D is unresolved. The CDR3 has 11 residues. CDR1 SGHAT and CDR2 FQNNGV come from the germline V gene. V shed 11 bases and J shed 5 bases, with 13 bases lying between them. The CDR3: CAGPYLHEQYV. The CDR3 bases are TGTGCCGGACCCTATCTACACGAGCAGTACGTC.

This clonotype was picked up a small number of times. The V call is TRBV7-2, the J call TRBJ2-1; no reliable D call. Trimming took 1 base from V and 7 from J, leaving 8 bases between them. This CDR3 spans 13 amino acids. The germline CDR1 and CDR2 sequences are SGHTA and FQGNSA. The CDR3, as DNA: TGTGCCAGCAGCTTAGTTCCAGCGAATGAGCAGTTCTTC. Translated, it gives CASSLVPANEQFF.

This rearrangement joins TRBV20-1 to TRBJ1-2; 7 bases match TRBD1. V trimming: 3 bases; J trimming: 5 bases; junction bases outside the gene matches: 21. CDR3 size: 18 residues. Germline V gene data show CDR1 as DFQATT and CDR2 as SNEGSKA (reference sequence). CDR3 amino acids: CSASLRDVPGQSTYGYTF. The DNA for the CDR3 is TGCAGTGCTAGTTTAAGAGATGTCCCGGGACAGAGCACATATGGCTACACCTTC.

This clonotype was seen many times. V and J are TRBV4-1 and TRBJ2-1; D is possibly TRBD1 (6 bases). CDR3 length: 14 residues. Germline loops: CDR1 MGHRA, CDR2 YSYEKL. The V end was cut by 10 bases, the J end by 6 bases, with 19 bases between. The CDR3 bases are TGCGCCACCAAAGGGGGAGACAGAGTCAATGAGCAGTTCTTC. Encoded protein: CATKGGDRVNEQFF.

This clonotype was seen more than once but under ten times. V usage is TRBV11-1 and J usage is TRBJ2-3, with 7 positions matching TRBD2. This CDR3 region has 15 residues. After removal of 5 bases from V and 5 bases from J, the junction contained 10 bases not matched to a gene. Germline-derived CDR1 and CDR2 are SGHAT and FQDESV (reference sequence). The CDR3 DNA sequence: TGTGCCAGCAGCCTTTGGACACCGGGAGGAGATACGCAGTATTTT. Amino acid sequence: CASSLWTPGGDTQYF.

This clonotype was counted between two and nine times. This chain links TRBV20-1 with TRBJ2-4; TRBD2 matches 11 bases. The germline V gene has CDR1 DFQATT and CDR2 SNEGSKA (reference sequence). The CDR3 runs 14 residues. V lost 3 bases to trimming and J lost 7 bases; unmatched junction nucleotides: 5. The CDR3 loop is CSARLASGGNIQYF. CDR3 DNA sequence: TGCAGTGCTAGGTTGGCTAGCGGGGGGAACATTCAGTACTTC.

This clonotype has a count of ten or more. This chain links TRBV4-3 with TRBJ1-1; D gene unclear. V was shortened by 5 bases and J by 1 base, with 14 bases between the two germline ends. Germline values: CDR1 LGHNA, CDR2 YSLEER. The CDR3 has 15 amino acids. The CDR3 coding sequence is TGCGCCAGCAGCTTAAGCTTCACCCCGAACACTGAAGCTTTCTTT. It is translated as CASSLSFTPNTEAFF.

The rearrangement links TRBV5-1 to TRBJ1-2; the match to TRBD1 covers 7 bases. Germline V lookup: CDR1 SGHRS, CDR2 YFSETQ. V was clipped by 4 bases and J by 3 bases; unmatched bases: 12. CDR3 length: 16 amino acids. In nucleotides, the CDR3 is TGCGCCAGCAGCCTCGGGACAGCCGTTCGAGACTATGGCTACACCTTC. Its protein product is CASSLGTAVRDYGYTF. Variable domain in full (rest from reference TRBV5-1 and TRBJ1-2): KAGVTQTPRYLIKTRGQQVTLSCSPISGHRSVSWYQQTPGQGLQFLFEYFSETQRNKGNFPGRFSGRQFSNSRSEMNVSTLELGDSALYLCASSLGTAVRDYGYTFGSGTRLTVV.

In this sample, this clonotype turned up a few times. V and J are TRBV12-3 or TRBV12-4 and TRBJ2-1; the match to TRBD2 covers 14 bases. J lost 2 bases, V lost 5 bases, and 5 bases had no gene match. The CDR3 length is 17 residues. The CDR3 loop reads CASSPGTSGGPYNEQFF. CDR3 DNA: TGTGCCAGCAGTCCGGGGACTAGCGGGGGCCCCTACAATGAGCAGTTCTTC.

The CDR3 is CASTLGLTNEKLFF. CDR3 nucleotide sequence: TGTGCCAGCACATTGGGTCTAACTAATGAAAAACTGTTTTTT. The rearrangement links TRBV7-2 to TRBJ1-4; D unresolved. Per germline, CDR1 SGHTA and CDR2 FQGNSA. The CDR3 is 14 residues long. The ends were cut back, 7 bases at V and 1 base at J, with 10 bases in the middle.